This TCR beta chain was recorded in a study of beta chain features in type 1 diabetes. Study-level information: Cell yields, age and gender were similar between patients and healthy donors. Study results and limitations: People with Type 1 diabetes carried modestly yet significantly shorter TCRB CDR3s in all four CD4+ subsets. Insertions were fewer and deletions more numerous at VDJ junctions in type 1 diabetes patients.

The authors reverse transcribed all of the isolated RNA, so sequencing captured expressed TCRB transcripts. The method was immunoSEQ multiplex PCR; TCRdb's version includes in-frame clones alone and lacks a portion of them. The sample lists tens of thousands of clones, roughly 66% occurring once. The germline V gene encodes CDR1 ENHRY and CDR2 SYGVKD. Trimming removed 6 bases from V and 0 bases from J, with 11 bases in between. The CDR3 length is 14 residues. In regard to this clone: Its specificity is not known.

The TCR comes from a young man with type 1 diabetes. The specimen was Tregs from blood. The chain uses TRBV10-3 and TRBJ1-1; D is possibly TRBD1 (6 bases). CDR3 protein: CAIRKQGVNTEAFF. In nucleotides, the CDR3 is TGTGCCATCAGAAAACAGGGAGTGAACACTGAAGCTTTCTTT.